This TCR beta chain was found in a study of blood T cell repertoires in COVID-19. Study as a whole: COVID-19 samples from acute and convalescent phases originated in the United States, Italy and Spain. Sources were T cells, B-cell-depleted T cells, or PBMCs; the material itself was cDNA or gDNA.

Trimming pared 1 base from V and 6 bases from J, leaving 10 bases between. Germline V gives CDR1 SGHTA, CDR2 FQGNSA. The CDR3 spans 14 residues. Per the authors' pipeline: Reference gene primers were amplified, and this amplification served to estimate nucleated cell counts. Produced via immunoSEQ multiplex PCR; TCRdb's table is partial and in-frame only. Clone size and V and J calls were adopted from that table, with D and trimming inferred from the DNA. The sample lists fewer than 150,000 clones; 88% were seen once. The V call is TRBV7-2, the J call TRBJ1-5; the D is unclear. Sequenced material: peripheral blood. The source is a woman aged 70-85 years who had recovered from COVID-19. In nucleotides, the CDR3 is TGTGCCAGCAGCTTAGGCAGAGGAAGTCAGCCCCAGCATTTT. Translating gives CASSLGRGSQPQHF.